What follows is one T cell receptor (beta chain) and its context. The antigen is unknown. From germline, CDR1 is SGHTA and CDR2 FQGNSA. The CDR3 consists of 13 residues. With V trimmed by 4 bases and J by 6 bases, 6 bases remained unmatched. This sample is part of a study of cytomegalovirus exposure and HLA in healthy donors. In the study overall: HLA-typed donors contributed some 77 million unique TCRs, which were held in an early data release. Points from the study as a whole: Later on, an analysis tied roughly 17,000 TCR beta sequences to HLA alleles at 0.05 false discovery rate.

PCR primers comprised 60 Vbeta and 13 Jbeta primers. Profiling relied on immunoSEQ multiplex PCR, and the TCRdb table lists in-frame clones only, not all of them. The sample yields roughly 68,000 clones, around 74% seen once. The sequence was obtained from a male donor in good health and CMV-seropositive. Sequenced: PBMCs. The chain uses TRBV7-2 and TRBJ2-7; TRBD2 aligns across 7 bases. The CDR3 loop reads CASSSTSIGEQYF. Here the CDR3 DNA reads TGTGCCAGCAGCTCGACTAGCATTGGCGAGCAGTACTTC.